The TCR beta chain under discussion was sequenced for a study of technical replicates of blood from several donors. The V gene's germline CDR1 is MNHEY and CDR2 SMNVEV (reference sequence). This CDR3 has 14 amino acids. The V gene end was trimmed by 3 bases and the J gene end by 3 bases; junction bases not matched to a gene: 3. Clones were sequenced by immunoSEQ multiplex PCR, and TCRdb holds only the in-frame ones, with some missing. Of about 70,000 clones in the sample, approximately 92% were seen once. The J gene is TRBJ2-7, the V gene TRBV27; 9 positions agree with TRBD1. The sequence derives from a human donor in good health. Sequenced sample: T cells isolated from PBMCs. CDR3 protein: CASSFGTGIYEQYF. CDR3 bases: TGTGCCAGCAGTTTCGGGACAGGGATCTACGAGCAGTACTTC.